These T cell receptor beta chains were read from a single sample in a study of blood T cell repertoires in COVID-19. This table comes from immunoSEQ multiplex PCR, and its TCRdb copy is limited to in-frame clones, with some not included. The profile shows fewer than 250,000 clones, 75% to 85% of them singletons. Sequenced input: peripheral blood. The receptors derive from a human donor in a cohort sampled during active COVID-19. Each CDR3 is given with its conserved first and last residue. Size is omitted from some rows. Given values are once, few, many or a class for expanded clones.

TRBV5-1,.,CASRSGSGANVLTF
TRBV15,.,CATSRGRTGSTDTQYF
TRBV6-1,.,CASSESRGADVQPQHF
TRBV20-1,.,CSASRNSGDEQFF
TRBV19,few,CASSPDRGRNYGYTF
TRBV7-9,.,CASSLGDRDQETQYF
TRBV2,.,CASSENSVNEQFF
TRBV5-1,.,CASSTISGGAGGYTF
TRBV28,once,CASSFPGEGNYGYTF
TRBV2,once,CASGTYFSYEQYF
TRBV19,.,CASSRPGQTNQPQHF
TRBV28,.,CASTSGGTDRYYEQYF
TRBV1,.,CTSSQEVAGLYEQYF
TRBV19,.,CASSLSYGYTF
TRBV19,.,CASSPRGQSSYEQYF
TRBV27,.,CASSYLAGVADTQYF
TRBV19,.,CASSPTSDRVTGELFF
TRBV28,.,CASRFGREGLPAQYF
TRBV2,few,CASSRTVSVVNEQFF
TRBV19,.,CASSRRGSSGANVLTF
TRBV6-5,few,CVTQVPTEAFF
TRBV6-2/TRBV6-3,.,CASSYKQGGVSNQPQHF
TRBV10-3,.,CAITKDGSSGNTIYF
TRBV7-6,.,CASSLQGGQDNEQFF
TRBV18,.,CASSQDRGQGQPQHF
TRBV6-5,.,CASSYEGDGYEQYF
TRBV10-3,.,CAIRGTSGGQETQYF
TRBV3-1/TRBV3-2,.,CASRHIWDRGRTGELFF
TRBV11-2,.,CASSRDRAASPLHF